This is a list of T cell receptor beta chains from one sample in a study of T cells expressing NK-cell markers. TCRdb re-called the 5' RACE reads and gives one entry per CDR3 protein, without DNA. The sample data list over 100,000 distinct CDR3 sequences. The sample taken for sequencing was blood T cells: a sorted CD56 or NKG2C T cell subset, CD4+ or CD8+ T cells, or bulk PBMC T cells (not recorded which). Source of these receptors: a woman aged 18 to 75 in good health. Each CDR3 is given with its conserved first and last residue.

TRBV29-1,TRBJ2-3,CSVGGLAGDTQYF
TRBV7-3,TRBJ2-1,CASSRVTGTGEQFF
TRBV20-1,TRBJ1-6,CSALGEGSNSPLHF
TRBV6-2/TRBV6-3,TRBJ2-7,CASSSGLASYVEQYF
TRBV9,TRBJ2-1,CASSEPGTANEQFF
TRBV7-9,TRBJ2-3,CASSPRGSSYTDTQYF
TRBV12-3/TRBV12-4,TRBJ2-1,CASSRSFGNEQFF
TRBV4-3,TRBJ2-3,CASSQERGLSDTQYF
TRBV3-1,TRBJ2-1,CASSHPTSGVDEQFF
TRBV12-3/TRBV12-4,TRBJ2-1,CASSSNPAGSYNEQFF
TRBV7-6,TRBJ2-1,CASSLAGGGDEQFF
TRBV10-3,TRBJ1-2,CAISEEGEGYGYTF
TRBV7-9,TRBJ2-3,CASPGGTTDTQYF
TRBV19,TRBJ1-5,CASNYGAGTSNQPQHF
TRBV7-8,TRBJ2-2,CASSLVLIGELFF
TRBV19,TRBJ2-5,CASSKGPTEGETQYF
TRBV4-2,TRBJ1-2,CASSQDPIGYTF
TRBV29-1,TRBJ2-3,CSVDLRGDTDTQYF
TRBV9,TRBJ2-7,CASSAGQTSLEQYF
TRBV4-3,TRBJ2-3,CASSQGVSDTQYF
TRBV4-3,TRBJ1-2,CASSQDAGGLGYGYTF
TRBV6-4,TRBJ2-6,CASSDSAGANVLTF
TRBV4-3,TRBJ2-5,CASSQDRQQETQYF
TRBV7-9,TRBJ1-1,CASSHATANTEAFF
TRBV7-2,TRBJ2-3,CASSLVMNTQYF
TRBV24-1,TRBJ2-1,CATSRASGRTGDLYSSYNEQFF
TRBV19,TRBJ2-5,CASSIGTSQETQYF
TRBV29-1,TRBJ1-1,CSVWQGRTEAFF
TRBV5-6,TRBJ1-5,CASSSGTGGGWDQPQHF
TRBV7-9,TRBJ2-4,CASAGVAKNIQYF
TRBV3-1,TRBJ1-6,CASSQERYSPLHF
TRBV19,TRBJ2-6,CASTPDSYISGANVLTF
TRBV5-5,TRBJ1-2,CASSLIDVQGANYGYTF
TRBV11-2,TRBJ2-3,CASSLDRDTISEHTQYF
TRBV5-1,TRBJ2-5,CASSQETENQETQYF
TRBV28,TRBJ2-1,CATYASGEQFF
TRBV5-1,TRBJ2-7,CASSEVSSYEQYF
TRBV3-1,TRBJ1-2,CASGRGYDGYTF
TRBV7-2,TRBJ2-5,CASRRLAGGGETQYF
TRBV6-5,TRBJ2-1,CASSYSIAGARTEQFF